This T cell receptor beta chain is from a study of MAIT cells during Salmonella Paratyphi A infection (dated by TCRdb to about 2017). In the study overall: A single dose of 1-5x10^3 CFU of S. Paratyphi A strain NVGH308 was ingested by adult volunteers aged 18 to 60. Ciprofloxacin 500 mg twice daily for 14 days, starting at diagnosis, was given to diagnosed volunteers.

What the study reported, not specific to this receptor: Diagnosed volunteers showed more expansion or contraction among top five MAIT clonotypes than healthy controls (around 0.57 versus 0.12), suggesting infection-driven repertoire reshaping. The availability of volunteer samples limited the sample sizes, but these sizes were considered adequate to detect differences between groups. From baseline to mid-infection, the space taken up by over-represented MAIT clonotypes dropped significantly (0.17 to 0.10), whereas no significant difference was seen post-infection. MAIT TRBV usage was found to be oligoclonal, with TRBV20 and TRBV6 favoured, and appeared to be unchanged by infection.

CDR1 and CDR2, looked up from the germline V gene (reference sequence), are DFQATT and SNEGSKA. CDR3 length: 14 amino acids, cysteine to phenylalanine. Only the CDR3 DNA is retained, 42 bases long and in frame from the first base. V sheds 2 bases and J sheds 3 bases, leaving 14 bases between their ends. Library preparation was by 5' RACE. Two rounds of PCR with Phusion High-Fidelity polymerase amplified TCRbeta, with sample-specific barcodes added in the primers. TCRbeta libraries were made through template-switch cDNA synthesis using SMARTScribe reverse transcriptase and a TRBC-specific primer. The barcoded samples were pooled and then prepared using the NEBNext Ultra DNA Library Prep Kit for Illumina. Sequencing of the libraries took place on an Illumina MiSeq using the MiSeq reagent kit v2, 300 cycles. On the study's bioinformatics: Jemultiplexer was used to demultiplex reads by barcode, and MiTCR with default parameters handled the alignment. Non-functional sequences were removed with VDJtools, and each clonotype was defined by its amino acid sequence, with frequencies calculated from the assigned sequence reads. Clonal space homeostasis binned clonotypes by frequency as over-represented (0.05-1), large, medium and small. In-frame beta chains were kept once TCRdb had trimmed the public reads at Q25 with fastp and called clones with MiXCR. Rows merge per CDR3 protein into single entries with the most common DNA and genes. The V and J calls shown here were made by TCRdb, not taken from the authors' results. Across this sample there are roughly 720 distinct CDR3 sequences, with roughly 33% seen only once. Roughly a third of the sample is held by the ten biggest clonotypes.

Taken with the paper, the label for time point translates to: after infection, following antibiotic treatment. MAIT cells were defined as Valpha7.2+ CD161+ T cells and were identified and sorted by flow cytometry. In a handful of volunteers who developed enteric fever after controlled oral challenge with live Salmonella Paratyphi A, circulating MAIT cell TCRbeta repertoires were profiled over time. Each diagnosed volunteer contributed MAIT cell samples at pre-infection, mid-infection and post-infection timepoints. Enteric fever was diagnosed on the basis of Paratyphi A bacteremia and/or persistent fever above 38 degrees C lasting more than 12 hours. Challenged volunteers were diagnosed with infection sometime between day 4 and day 7 after challenge. For RNA extraction, about 4,500 to 10,000 MAIT cells from each sample were sorted straight into RNAqueous-Micro lysis buffer. Lymphoprep gradient centrifugation was used to isolate peripheral blood mononuclear cells from both the blood samples and the leukocyte cones. Sorting was done on either a BD FACSAria Fusion or a BD FACSAria III sorter.

The table lists this clonotype with a few counts. Its antigen is currently not known. Per-base quality was not reported, and no clone a single base away is much larger than it. The rearrangement combines TRBV20-1 with TRBJ2-7, and TRBD2 may be the D gene, going by 6 matching bases. The specimen was MAIT cells from PBMCs, collected at the last sampling point of the challenge study. The source is a person aged 18 to 70 who was deliberately infected with Salmonella Paratyphi A in a paratyphoid fever challenge study. This receptor has the CDR3 CSARREGLYYEQYF. In nucleotides, the sequence is TGCAGTGCTAGAAGAGAGGGACTGTACTACGAGCAGTACTTC.